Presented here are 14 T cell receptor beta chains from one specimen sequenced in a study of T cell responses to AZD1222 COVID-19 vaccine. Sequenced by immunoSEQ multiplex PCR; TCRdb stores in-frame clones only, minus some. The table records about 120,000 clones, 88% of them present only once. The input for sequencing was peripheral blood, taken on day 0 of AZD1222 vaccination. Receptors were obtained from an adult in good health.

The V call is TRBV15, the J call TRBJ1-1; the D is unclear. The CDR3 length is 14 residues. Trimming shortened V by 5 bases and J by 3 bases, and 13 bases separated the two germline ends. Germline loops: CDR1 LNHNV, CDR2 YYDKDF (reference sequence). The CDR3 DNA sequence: TGTGCCACCAGCTATTCCCGGACTCACACTGAAGCTTTCTTT. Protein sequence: CATSYSRTHTEAFF.

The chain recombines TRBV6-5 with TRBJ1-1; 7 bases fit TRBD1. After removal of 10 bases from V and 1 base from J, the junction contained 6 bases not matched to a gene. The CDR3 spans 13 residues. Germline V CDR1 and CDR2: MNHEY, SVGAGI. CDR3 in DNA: TGTGCCATCAGGGGGGTCTCGAACACTGAAGCTTTCTTT. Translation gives CAIRGVSNTEAFF.

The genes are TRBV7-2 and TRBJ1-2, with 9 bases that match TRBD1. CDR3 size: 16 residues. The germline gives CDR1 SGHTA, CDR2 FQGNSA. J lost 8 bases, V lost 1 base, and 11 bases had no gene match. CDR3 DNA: TGTGCCAGCAGCTTAGACCATCCGGGACAGGGTGGCGGCTACACCTTC. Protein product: CASSLDHPGQGGGYTF.

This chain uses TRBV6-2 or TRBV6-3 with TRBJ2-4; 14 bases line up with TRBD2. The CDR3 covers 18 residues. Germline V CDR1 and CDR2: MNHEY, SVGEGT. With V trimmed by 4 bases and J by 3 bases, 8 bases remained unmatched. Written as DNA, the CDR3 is TGTGCCAGCAGTTTCGGACTAGCGGGGGGTTGGGTCAAAAACATTCAGTACTTC. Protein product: CASSFGLAGGWVKNIQYF.

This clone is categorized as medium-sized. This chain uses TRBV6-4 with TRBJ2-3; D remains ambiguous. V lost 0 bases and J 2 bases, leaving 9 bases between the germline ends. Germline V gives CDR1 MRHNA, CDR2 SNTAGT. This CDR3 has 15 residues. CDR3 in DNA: TGTGCCAGCAGTGACTCCCAGGATCCCACAGATACGCAGTATTTT. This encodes CASSDSQDPTDTQYF.

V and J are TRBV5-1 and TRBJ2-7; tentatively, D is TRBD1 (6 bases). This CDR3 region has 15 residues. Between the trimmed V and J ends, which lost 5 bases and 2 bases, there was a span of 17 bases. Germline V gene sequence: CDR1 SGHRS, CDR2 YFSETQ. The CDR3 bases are TGCGCCAGCAGTCCCGGAGGACAGCAAACCTACGAGCAGTACTTC. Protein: CASSPGGQQTYEQYF.

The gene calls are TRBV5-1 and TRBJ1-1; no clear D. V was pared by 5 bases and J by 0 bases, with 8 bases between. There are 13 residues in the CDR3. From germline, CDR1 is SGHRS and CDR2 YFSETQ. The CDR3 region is CASRGNMNTEAFF. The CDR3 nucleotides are TGCGCCAGCAGAGGGAACATGAACACTGAAGCTTTCTTT.

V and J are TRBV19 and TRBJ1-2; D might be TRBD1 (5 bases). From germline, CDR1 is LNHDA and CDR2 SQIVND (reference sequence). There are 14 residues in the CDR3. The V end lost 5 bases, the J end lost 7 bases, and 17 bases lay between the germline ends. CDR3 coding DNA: TGTGCCAGTAGTCGCCAGGGTCTTGCTGTTGGCTACACCTTC. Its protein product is CASSRQGLAVGYTF.

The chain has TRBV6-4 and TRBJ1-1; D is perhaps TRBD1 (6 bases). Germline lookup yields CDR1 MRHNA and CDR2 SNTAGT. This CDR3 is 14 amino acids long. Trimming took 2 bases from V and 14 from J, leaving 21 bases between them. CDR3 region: CASSDQTGRARRFF. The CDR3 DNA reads TGTGCCAGCAGTGACCAAACAGGGCGCGCGAGGAGATTCTTT.

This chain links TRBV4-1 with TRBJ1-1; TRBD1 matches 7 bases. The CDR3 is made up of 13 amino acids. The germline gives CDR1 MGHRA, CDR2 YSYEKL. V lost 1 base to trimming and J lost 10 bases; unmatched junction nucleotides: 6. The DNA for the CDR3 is TGCGCCAGCAGCCAAGGTTTAGGGGGCGCAGCTTTCTTT. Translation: CASSQGLGGAAFF.

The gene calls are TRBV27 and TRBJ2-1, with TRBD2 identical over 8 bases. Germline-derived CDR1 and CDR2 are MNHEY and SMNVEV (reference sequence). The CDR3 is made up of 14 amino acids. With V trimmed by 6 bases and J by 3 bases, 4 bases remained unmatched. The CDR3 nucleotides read TGTGCCAGCAGGCGGGGGGCTAGCTACAATGAGCAGTTCTTC. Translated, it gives CASRRGASYNEQFF.

DNA for the CDR3: TGCAGCGTTCCGACAGGCAATGCCCGACCCACAGATACGCAGTATTTT. Its protein product is CSVPTGNARPTDTQYF. The J gene is TRBJ2-3, the V gene TRBV29-1; D possibly corresponds to TRBD1 (6 bases). V was clipped by 5 bases and J by 2 bases, with 20 bases between them. The CDR3 has 16 amino acids. Germline assignment: CDR1 SQVTM and CDR2 ANQGSEA.

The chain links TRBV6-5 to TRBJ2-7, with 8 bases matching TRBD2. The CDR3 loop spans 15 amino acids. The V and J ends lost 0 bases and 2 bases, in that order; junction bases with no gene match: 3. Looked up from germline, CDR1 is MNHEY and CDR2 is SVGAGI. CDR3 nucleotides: TGTGCCAGCAGTTACTCTAGCGGGGCTCCCTACGAGCAGTACTTC. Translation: CASSYSSGAPYEQYF.

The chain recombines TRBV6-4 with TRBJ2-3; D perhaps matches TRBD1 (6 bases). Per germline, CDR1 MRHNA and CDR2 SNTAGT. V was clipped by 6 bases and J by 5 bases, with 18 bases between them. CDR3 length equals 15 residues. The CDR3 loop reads CASSPTHGQRDTQYF. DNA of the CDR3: TGTGCCAGCAGCCCTACCCACGGACAGAGAGATACGCAGTATTTT.